Listed below are T cell receptor beta chains from one sample, sequenced in a study of blood T cells in healthy people across ages. TCRdb analysed the 5' RACE reads with MiXCR anew, one entry per CDR3 protein. The profile shows about 680,000 distinct CDR3 sequences, approximately 50% of them singletons. The specimen sequenced was blood. The receptors were sampled from a woman in her sixties or seventies in good health. Both conserved end residues are part of each CDR3. D genes are given only for firm matches. Expanded clones are given a class, and other clones once, few, many or no size at all.

J gene	V gene	clone size	D gene	CDR3 protein	CDR3 DNA
TRBJ1-2	TRBV29-1	.	.	CSVEGRRGYTF	TGCAGCGTTGAAGGTCGTAGGGGCTACACCTTC
TRBJ1-2	TRBV27	.	.	CASSLNGNGYTF	TGTGCCAGCAGTTTAAACGGCAATGGCTACACCTTC
TRBJ2-3	TRBV5-1	.	.	CASSLGSYSTDTQYF	TGCGCCAGCAGCTTGGGTTCATATAGCACAGATACGCAGTATTTT
TRBJ2-1	TRBV29-1	many	TRBD2	CSVVRAGGQYNEQFF	TGCAGCGTTGTAAGAGCGGGAGGGCAATACAATGAGCAGTTCTTC
TRBJ1-2	TRBV9	once	TRBD1	CASSVGTGGLGNYGYTF	TGTGCCAGCAGCGTAGGGACAGGGGGCTTAGGTAACTATGGCTACACCTTC
TRBJ2-7	TRBV9	.	.	CASSSGERDSYEQYF	TGTGCCAGCAGCTCCGGTGAAAGAGACTCCTACGAGCAGTACTTC
TRBJ2-3	TRBV20-1	.	TRBD2	CSASQTSGRAGHSTDTQYF	TGCAGTGCTAGCCAGACTAGCGGGAGGGCCGGTCATAGCACAGATACGCAGTATTTT
TRBJ2-7	TRBV15	few	.	CATSRGGENYEQYF	TGTGCCACCAGCAGAGGTGGGGAAAACTACGAGCAGTACTTC
TRBJ2-7	TRBV2	.	.	CASRRTIVEQYF	TGTGCCAGCAGGAGGACTATTGTGGAGCAGTACTTC
TRBJ2-5	TRBV27	.	TRBD1	CASSLSGDRAETQYF	TGTGCCAGCAGTTTATCCGGCGACAGGGCAGAGACCCAGTACTTC
TRBJ2-3	TRBV20-1	few	TRBD2	CSARGTSGMNTQYF	TGCAGTGCTAGAGGGACTAGCGGGATGAATACGCAGTATTTT
TRBJ2-1	TRBV10-3	.	.	CAVRTGQHDEQFF	TGTGCCGTCAGGACTGGACAGCACGATGAGCAGTTCTTC
TRBJ1-6	TRBV12-3/TRBV12-4	few	TRBD1	CASSLGTGVGISPLHF	TGTGCCAGCAGTCTGGGGACAGGGGTCGGGATTTCACCCCTCCACTTT
TRBJ2-5	TRBV10-3	few	TRBD2	CAISESGSGKETQYF	TGTGCCATCAGTGAGTCCGGTAGCGGGAAAGAGACCCAGTACTTC
TRBJ2-5	TRBV20-1	few	.	CSARDRGKGTQYF	TGCAGTGCTAGAGATCGGGGTAAAGGGACCCAGTACTTC
TRBJ2-7	TRBV7-2	many	.	CASSPGLGQSYEQYF	TGTGCCAGCAGCCCTGGATTAGGACAGTCCTACGAGCAGTACTTC
TRBJ2-1	TRBV7-2	.	TRBD2	CASSLSSGSLYEQFF	TGTGCCAGCAGCTTATCTAGCGGGAGTCTCTATGAGCAGTTCTTC
TRBJ1-2	TRBV28	few	TRBD1	CASSFPATGLYGYTF	TGTGCCAGCAGTTTCCCAGCGACAGGGCTCTATGGCTACACCTTC
TRBJ2-1	TRBV7-2	few	.	CASRLAAFYNEQFF	TGTGCCAGCCGCCTAGCTGCTTTTTACAATGAGCAGTTCTTC
TRBJ2-5	TRBV5-1	.	.	CASSQEGGRWETQYF	TGCGCCAGCAGCCAGGAGGGGGGTCGTTGGGAGACCCAGTACTTC
TRBJ2-3	TRBV7-8	.	.	CASRKVVLASDTQYF	TGTGCCAGCAGAAAAGTGGTGCTAGCTTCCGATACGCAGTATTTT
TRBJ2-1	TRBV27	.	.	CASSLESDGARGQFF	TGTGCCAGCTCCCTTGAGTCCGACGGGGCACGCGGGCAGTTCTTC
TRBJ1-2	TRBV4-3	.	.	CASSPAAGGNYGYTF	TGCGCCAGCAGCCCAGCCGCGGGGGGGAACTATGGCTACACCTTC
TRBJ1-4	TRBV7-2	few	.	CASSRATNEKLFF	TGTGCCAGCAGCAGGGCAACTAATGAAAAACTGTTTTTT
TRBJ1-2	TRBV6-2/TRBV6-3	few	TRBD1	CASSDSVSDRIYGYTF	TGTGCCAGCAGCGATTCGGTCTCGGACAGGATTTATGGCTACACCTTC
TRBJ1-2	TRBV12-3/TRBV12-4	few	.	CASRSYRLGYTF	TGTGCCAGCAGATCGTACAGGCTTGGCTACACCTTC
TRBJ1-1	TRBV9	.	.	CASSLRQYTEAFF	TGTGCCAGCAGCCTTAGACAGTACACTGAAGCTTTCTTT
TRBJ1-5	TRBV20-1	.	.	CSARSLHGTDQPQHF	TGCAGTGCTAGAAGCCTCCATGGGACGGATCAGCCCCAGCATTTT
TRBJ1-4	TRBV15	.	.	CATKYGGVGEKLFF	TGTGCCACCAAGTATGGGGGGGTAGGAGAAAAACTGTTTTTT
TRBJ1-1	TRBV5-1	.	.	CASSMDSMNTEAFF	TGCGCCAGCAGCATGGACAGCATGAACACTGAAGCTTTCTTT
TRBJ2-2	TRBV12-3/TRBV12-4	.	.	CASSFRAPTGTGELFF	TGTGCCAGCAGTTTCCGGGCCCCGACAGGCACCGGGGAGCTGTTTTTT
TRBJ2-7	TRBV7-2	few	.	CASSFGPREWAYEQYF	TGTGCCAGCAGCTTCGGCCCCCGGGAGTGGGCTTACGAGCAGTACTTC
TRBJ2-2	TRBV12-3/TRBV12-4	.	.	CASSTGLKPGELFF	TGTGCCAGCAGCACGGGACTTAAGCCAGGGGAGCTGTTTTTT
TRBJ2-4	TRBV7-2	.	.	CASSVARGNIQYF	TGTGCCAGCAGCGTAGCGCGGGGAAACATTCAGTACTTC
TRBJ1-2	TRBV5-1	.	TRBD1	CASTGDPYYGYTF	TGCGCCAGTACAGGGGATCCCTACTATGGCTACACCTTC
TRBJ1-3	TRBV9	.	.	CASSVQGSDGNTIYF	TGTGCCAGCAGCGTACAGGGTTCGGACGGAAACACCATATATTTT
TRBJ2-5	TRBV7-9	few	.	CASSLGLVSETQYF	TGTGCCAGCAGCTTAGGACTAGTGTCGGAGACCCAGTACTTC
TRBJ2-4	TRBV4-1	many	TRBD1	CASSQEGQGVNIQYF	TGCGCCAGCAGCCAAGAGGGACAGGGGGTAAACATTCAGTACTTC
TRBJ2-1	TRBV7-9	.	TRBD1	CASSPYRGNEQFF	TGTGCCAGCAGCCCCTACAGGGGGAATGAGCAGTTCTTC
TRBJ2-7	TRBV12-3/TRBV12-4	.	.	CASSKGWVFNEQYF	TGTGCCAGCAGTAAGGGTTGGGTTTTTAATGAGCAGTACTTC
TRBJ1-2	TRBV3-1	.	TRBD1	CASSHLGQGESGYTF	TGTGCCAGCAGCCACCTCGGACAGGGTGAGAGTGGCTACACCTTC
TRBJ2-3	TRBV14	.	TRBD2	CAGSPIRGLAGLDTQYF	TGTGCCGGCAGCCCTATTCGGGGACTAGCGGGATTAGATACGCAGTATTTT
TRBJ2-6	TRBV6-2/TRBV6-3	.	.	CASTNPTSGANVLTF	TGTGCCAGCACAAACCCCACGTCTGGGGCCAACGTCCTGACTTTC
TRBJ2-1	TRBV6-1	.	.	CASSEARRTGTQFF	TGTGCCAGCAGTGAAGCGAGGAGAACCGGGACCCAGTTCTTC
TRBJ2-4	TRBV20-1	.	TRBD2	CSAPAEREGRYIQYF	TGCAGTGCCCCGGCGGAGCGGGAGGGCAGATACATTCAGTACTTC
TRBJ2-7	TRBV20-1	.	TRBD1	CSARATGTDEQYF	TGCAGTGCTAGAGCCACAGGGACAGACGAGCAGTACTTC
TRBJ1-6	TRBV7-2	.	.	CASSLSYNSPLHF	TGTGCCAGCAGCTTATCCTATAATTCACCCCTCCACTTT
TRBJ1-1	TRBV20-1	.	.	CSTGQGTEAFF	TGCAGTACAGGTCAGGGGACTGAAGCTTTCTTT
TRBJ1-2	TRBV28	once	.	CASSKGQEARGYTF	TGTGCCAGCAGTAAGGGACAAGAGGCAAGGGGCTACACCTTC
TRBJ2-7	TRBV20-1	.	TRBD2	CSASPPSGDPSSYEQYF	TGCAGTGCTAGTCCCCCTAGCGGGGACCCAAGCTCCTACGAGCAGTACTTC
TRBJ1-4	TRBV18	.	TRBD1	CASSQQDRGRTNEKLFF	TGTGCCAGCTCCCAACAGGACAGGGGGCGCACTAATGAAAAACTGTTTTTT
TRBJ1-6	TRBV21-1	.	.	CASSKDVGVNSPLHF	TGTGCCAGCAGCAAAGACGTAGGAGTAAATTCACCCCTCCACTTT
TRBJ2-1	TRBV4-2	few	.	CASSQDLTAGGREQFF	TGTGCCAGCAGCCAAGATTTGACAGCCGGAGGGAGGGAGCAGTTCTTC
TRBJ1-2	TRBV2	.	.	CASSPNRRQNYGYTF	TGTGCCAGCAGTCCTAACAGGAGACAGAACTATGGCTACACCTTC
TRBJ2-3	TRBV20-1	.	.	CSARDERRGTDTQYF	TGCAGTGCTAGAGATGAGCGGAGGGGCACAGATACGCAGTATTTT